This passage covers 24 T cell receptor beta chains from one sample sequenced in a study of control samples from healthy donors and cancer patients. Sequencing used immunoSEQ multiplex PCR; TCRdb keeps in-frame clones, though not all of them. The sample carries under 70,000 clones, around nine tenths recorded once. The specimen sequenced was PBMCs. The receptors come from a woman between 50 and 59 years old with colorectal cancer.

V and J are TRBV19 and TRBJ1-4; D is perhaps TRBD1 (5 bases). Trimming took 5 bases from V and 7 from J, leaving 20 bases between them. The V gene's germline CDR1 is LNHDA and CDR2 SQIVND (reference sequence). CDR3 size: 16 residues. Here the CDR3 reads CASSWAGTGGGEKLFF. As DNA, the CDR3 is TGTGCCAGTAGTTGGGCAGGGACGGGCGGTGGTGAAAAACTGTTTTTT.

The CDR3 reads CASSLGAGVAKNIQYF. In DNA form, the CDR3 reads TGTGCCAGCAGTTTAGGGGCGGGAGTGGCCAAAAACATTCAGTACTTC. The rearrangement uses TRBV28 and TRBJ2-4; TRBD2 aligns across 7 bases. Trimming at V came to 2 bases and at J to 1 base, leaving 5 bases not matched to a gene. Germline V gene lookup returns CDR1 MDHEN and CDR2 SYDVKM. There are 16 residues in the CDR3.

The chain combines TRBV9 with TRBJ1-3; D perhaps matches TRBD1 (5 bases). The CDR3 runs to 16 residues. In germline, CDR1 is SGDLS, CDR2 YYNGEE. Trimming took 4 bases from V and 0 from J, leaving 14 bases between them. CDR3 protein: CASSPRTPISGNTIYF. The CDR3 DNA follows: TGTGCCAGCAGCCCACGGACACCGATCTCTGGAAACACCATATATTTT.

The chain couples TRBV18 to TRBJ2-5; D may be TRBD2 (6 bases). V was trimmed by 3 bases and J by 5 bases, leaving 13 bases between them. CDR1 is KGHSH and CDR2 is LQKENI in the germline V gene. This CDR3 comprises 14 residues. This chain's CDR3 is CASSPGWRAETQYF. The CDR3 bases are TGTGCCAGCTCACCGGGGTGGAGGGCGGAGACCCAGTACTTC.

The V and J genes are TRBV25-1 and TRBJ1-1; TRBD1 might be the D (5 bases). This CDR3 spans 13 amino acids. Germline V lookup: CDR1 MGHDK, CDR2 SYGVNS. The V and J ends lost 4 bases and 1 base respectively, with 7 bases between them. The CDR3 region is CASSAGANTEAFF. The DNA of the CDR3 is TGTGCCAGCAGTGCCGGGGCGAACACTGAAGCTTTCTTT.

This chain uses TRBV11-2 with TRBJ1-2; TRBD1 matches at 8 bases. The germline V gene encodes CDR1 SGHAT and CDR2 FQNNGV. V dropped 4 bases and J dropped 4; count of bases not matched to a gene: 11. The CDR3 totals 16 residues. This CDR3 is CASSYDTGGRGYGYTF. The CDR3 nucleotides are TGTGCCAGCAGCTACGATACAGGGGGAAGGGGCTATGGCTACACCTTC.

CDR3: CASSPWLAGSTDTQYF. The CDR3, as DNA: TGTGCCAGCTCTCCTTGGTTAGCGGGATCGACAGATACGCAGTATTTT. The chain links TRBV18 to TRBJ2-3; 8 bases fit TRBD2. The CDR3 has 16 residues. With V trimmed by 6 bases and J by 3 bases, 11 bases remained unmatched. Germline lookup yields CDR1 KGHSH and CDR2 LQKENI.

The chain combines TRBV2 with TRBJ1-3, with D unresolved. Germline V gene sequence: CDR1 SNHLY, CDR2 FYNNEI. The CDR3 contains 15 residues. Trimming cost V 1 base and J 4 bases, with 11 bases left between them. DNA of the CDR3: TGTGCCAGCAGTGAAGAGATCTTATACGGAAACACCATATATTTT. Encoded protein: CASSEEILYGNTIYF.

The chain uses TRBV3-1 (or the pseudogene TRBV3-2) and TRBJ1-2; tentatively, D is TRBD1 (6 bases). The V gene lost 4 bases and the J gene lost 8 bases, with 17 bases spanning the gap. The CDR3 consists of 14 residues. Germline CDR1 LGHDT, CDR2 YNNKEL (reference sequence). The CDR3 DNA follows: TGTGCCAGCAGCCGGGGGGACAACACACGGGGCTACACCTTC. Translating gives CASSRGDNTRGYTF.

V and J are TRBV5-1 and TRBJ1-4; a weak D match, TRBD1 (5 bases). The CDR3 has 15 residues. With 3 bases removed from V and 4 bases from J, the gap between germline ends came to 13 bases. Germline V gene lookup returns CDR1 SGHRS and CDR2 YFSETQ. Here the CDR3 DNA reads TGCGCCAGCAGCTCCCTAGGGACCCATAATGAAAAACTGTTTTTT. Translated, it gives CASSSLGTHNEKLFF.

The chain carries TRBV7-6 and TRBJ2-7; maybe TRBD2 (5 bases). The V gene lost 4 bases and the J gene lost 0 bases, with 13 bases spanning the gap. This CDR3 contains 15 residues. In germline, CDR1 is SGHVS, CDR2 FNYEAQ. In nucleotides, the CDR3 is TGTGCCAGCAGCTCGCTACCCGGGGTCTCCTACGAGCAGTACTTC. It yields the protein CASSSLPGVSYEQYF.

The V gene is TRBV11-2, the J gene TRBJ1-4; TRBD1 matches at 9 bases. V gave up 5 bases and J gave up 5 bases; unmatched junction bases: 9. Germline assignment: CDR1 SGHAT and CDR2 FQNNGV. The CDR3 loop spans 16 amino acids. CDR3 amino acids: CASSHGTGGMNEKLFF. As DNA, the CDR3 is TGTGCCAGCAGCCACGGAACAGGGGGCATGAATGAAAAACTGTTTTTT.

The chain joins TRBV5-6 to TRBJ1-1; a possible D gene is TRBD1 (5 bases). The CDR3 covers 16 residues. The germline V and J ends were trimmed by 4 bases and 4 bases, with 20 bases remaining between them. Germline assignment: CDR1 SGHDT and CDR2 YYEEEE. The CDR3 DNA reads TGTGCCAGCAGCCAGAATGGTGGGGCTGGTGGCACTGAAGCTTTCTTT. Protein: CASSQNGGAGGTEAFF.

The chain is built from TRBV28 and TRBJ2-3, with 12 bases identical to TRBD2. Germline CDR1 reads MDHEN; CDR2 reads SYDVKM. V gave up 4 bases and J gave up 4 bases; unmatched junction bases: 9. CDR3 length: 17 residues. The CDR3 DNA reads TGTGCCAGCAGTTCCCAACTAGCGGGAGGTGGGGCAGATACGCAGTATTTT. Translated, it gives CASSSQLAGGGADTQYF.

The chain couples TRBV7-9 to TRBJ1-1; TRBD1 aligns across 7 bases. From germline, CDR1 is SEHNR and CDR2 FQNEAQ (reference sequence). The CDR3 is 14 amino acids. Germline trimming cut 2 bases from V and 3 bases from J; bases unmatched to any gene: 3. In nucleotides, the CDR3 is TGTGCCAGCAGCTTATATCAGGGGGACACTGAAGCTTTCTTT. Protein product: CASSLYQGDTEAFF.

The chain recombines TRBV5-5 with TRBJ1-5; D is ambiguous. CDR3 length: 14 residues. Trimming pared 4 bases from V and 1 base from J, leaving 9 bases between. The germline V gene encodes CDR1 SGHKS and CDR2 YYEKEE (reference sequence). The CDR3, as DNA: TGTGCCAGCAGCCTGACCGTCAGCAATCAGCCCCAGCATTTT. Translated, it gives CASSLTVSNQPQHF.

The CDR3 region has the DNA TGTGCCAGCACCGGACGGGACATCCATCAGCCCCAGCATTTT. Translating it yields CASTGRDIHQPQHF. The rearrangement links TRBV2 to TRBJ1-5, with D possibly matching TRBD1 (6 bases). Trimming cost V 7 bases and J 5 bases, with 15 bases left between them. The CDR3 runs 14 residues. Per the germline V gene, CDR1 is SNHLY and CDR2 is FYNNEI.

The chain uses TRBV9 and TRBJ2-5, with D hard to call. The germline V and J ends were trimmed by 4 bases and 5 bases, with 15 bases remaining between them. CDR1 is SGDLS, CDR2 YYNGEE, per germline. The CDR3 has 14 residues. CDR3 loop: CASSPPGVGETQYF. The CDR3 DNA sequence: TGTGCCAGCAGCCCCCCAGGAGTAGGGGAGACCCAGTACTTC.

The rearrangement joins TRBV9 to TRBJ2-5; either TRBD1 or TRBD2 may supply D (6 bases each). The CDR3 sequence is 15 residues long. Germline values: CDR1 SGDLS, CDR2 YYNGEE. Deletions cut 0 bases from V and 5 bases from J, with 14 bases between. CDR3 nucleotides: TGTGCCAGCAGCGTAGATCAGGGGAGGTACGAGACCCAGTACTTC. Protein product: CASSVDQGRYETQYF. Supplemented by reference TRBV9 and TRBJ2-5, the full variable domain reads DSGVTQTPKHLITATGQRVTLRCSPRSGDLSVYWYQQSLDQGLQFLIQYYNGEERAKGNILERFSAQQFPDLHSELNLSSLELGDSALYFCASSVDQGRYETQYFGPGTRLLVL.

V and J are TRBV18 and TRBJ2-1; 7 nucleotides line up with TRBD2. Germline V gives CDR1 KGHSH, CDR2 LQKENI. The V and J ends lost 3 bases and 2 bases, in that order; junction bases with no gene match: 4. CDR3 length: 15 amino acids. The CDR3, as DNA: TGTGCCAGCTCACCGAACGGGGGGACCTACAATGAGCAGTTCTTC. Translation gives CASSPNGGTYNEQFF.

The count of this clone is one. This chain connects TRBV6-5 to TRBJ2-3; D is ambiguous. The CDR3 is 15 amino acids. V was clipped by 7 bases and J by 6 bases, with 20 bases between them. The V gene's germline CDR1 is MNHEY and CDR2 SVGAGI. The CDR3 spells CASTETEATPDTQYF. In DNA, the CDR3 is TGTGCCAGCACCGAGACTGAAGCGACCCCGGATACGCAGTATTTT.

This chain joins TRBV24-1 and TRBJ2-1; 14 bases map to TRBD2. This CDR3 contains 16 residues. V lost 4 bases and J lost 7; bases outside the gene matches: 5. CDR1 and CDR2 from the germline V gene are KGHDR and SFDVKD. In nucleotides, the CDR3 is TGTGCCACCAGTGACCCCGGACTAGCGGGAGGAAATGAGCAGTTCTTC. This gives the protein CATSDPGLAGGNEQFF.

The CDR3 DNA sequence: TGCGCCAGCAGCCAAGGTCCAATAACAACTAATGAAAAACTGTTTTTT. It encodes CASSQGPITTNEKLFF. The chain has TRBV4-1 and TRBJ1-4; no firm D call. Germline CDR1 MGHRA, CDR2 YSYEKL. Between the trimmed V and J ends, which lost 1 base and 0 bases, there was a span of 9 bases. This CDR3 comprises 16 residues.

The chain has TRBV19 and TRBJ2-7; the D gene is possibly TRBD1 (6 bases). CDR1 and CDR2 (germline): LNHDA, SQIVND (reference sequence). V was trimmed by 4 bases and J by 0 bases, leaving 10 bases between them. CDR3 size: 14 residues. CDR3: CASSTTGNSYEQYF. CDR3 DNA sequence: TGTGCCAGTAGTACGACAGGTAACTCCTACGAGCAGTACTTC.